One T cell receptor beta chain is described in this entry. Its cognate antigen has yet to be identified. The input lacks base qualities; no much larger clone sits a single base away. The data belong to a study of blood T cells in healthy people across ages (dated by TCRdb to between 2015 and 2017). Regarding the research as a whole: In model experiments, template switching captured about one uniquely barcoded TCR beta cDNA molecule for every two T cells. Using deep sequencing normalized with unique cDNA molecular identifiers, the study measured how TCR beta repertoire diversity changes with age. Donors were grouped into four age groups: young (average approximately 15 years), middle-aged (around 39), aged (around 62) and long-lived (roughly 80). To avoid experimental bias, donors of different ages were spread randomly across the sequencing lanes. Two additional independent replicas of 1 million unique cDNA reads from the same blood draw were analyzed for two donors (one aged 18 to 30 and one aged 80 or older).

Donors were approximately 42 systemically healthy Caucasian individuals from Russia aged 6 to 90 years. Roughly 9 milliliters of peripheral blood were drawn from each donor into EDTA-treated Vacutainer tubes. Ficoll-Paque density-gradient centrifugation was used to isolate PBMCs, with at least 7 million per sample. Trizol reagent was used to extract total RNA from PBMCs, with at least 5 micrograms per sample. For every donor, flow cytometry on a PBMC aliquot measured the percentage of naive CD45RAhigh/CD27high T cells. From cysteine to phenylalanine, the CDR3 is 13 amino acids long. The DNA shown is the 39-base CDR3, in frame from base 1. CDR1 is given as SGHTA and CDR2 as FQGNSA, both from the germline V gene. V and J are truncated by 6 bases and 3 bases respectively, leaving an intervening sequence of 11 bases. Receptors were amplified or captured by 5' RACE. A second PCR of 7 to 11 cycles was performed with a sample-barcoded 5' primer and a J-beta primer mix. A unique molecular identifier was introduced onto each TCR beta cDNA molecule by a template-switch 5' adaptor carrying 12 random nucleotides. Each sample yielded at least 2.5 million CDR3-containing paired-end reads. All of the RNA was converted into first-strand cDNA using the Mint cDNA synthesis kit, with a TRBC-specific oligonucleotide serving as the primer. Following uracil-DNA glycosylase treatment, all cDNA underwent a first 18-cycle PCR with the universal primers M1SS and BC2_uni_R. Concerning the study's data processing: For normalization, 1 million high-quality reads were randomly selected from each sample, with every read carrying a distinct molecular identifier. Instead of being binned into consensus sequences, reads that shared molecular identifiers were thrown out. CDR3 identification, clonotype clustering and error correction used MiTCR with a Q25 quality threshold and the strictest error-elimination algorithm. Lower-bound total TCR beta diversity was estimated with a nonparametric unseen species model using Euler transformation. The public reads were reanalyzed by TCRdb: fastp trimming at Q25, MiXCR alignment, in-frame beta chains only. CDR3 protein duplicates are merged, each entry listing the most common genes and DNA. TCRdb, rather than the study authors, made the V and J calls. The sample data list 1.5 million to 2 million distinct CDR3 sequences, and roughly two fifths of these were observed just once. 23% of the sample comes from the top ten.

What the study reported, not specific to this receptor: The percentage of naive T cells measured by flow cytometry correlated strongly with observed TCR beta diversity. As age increased, observed TCR beta diversity per million T cells dropped in a roughly linear way, and a significant reduction was already evident by age about 36. Because donor CMV infection status was unknown, age-related changes in expanded clonotypes were potentially confounded. Total diversity estimates from one million sequenced T cells were considered lower bounds and underestimates. Compared with the aged group, the long-lived group had more naive CD4+ T cells, fewer expanded clones and increased TCR diversity, suggesting age selection. Conclusive comparison of naive and antigen-experienced compartments was prevented by the profiling of bulk unsorted PBMCs.

The chain employs TRBV7-2 and TRBJ1-1; no confident D gene assignment can be made. Sequencing was done on a sample of blood. The sequence derives from a human donor in good health. In nucleotide form, the sequence is TGTGCCAGCAGTTTCGGGTGGGACACTGAAGCTTTCTTT. The resulting protein is CASSFGWDTEAFF.